Given below is one T cell receptor beta chain in context. This record belongs to a study of blood T cell repertoires in COVID-19. The table came from immunoSEQ multiplex PCR; TCRdb's copy has only in-frame clones and leaves some out. The table lists 80,000 to 100,000 clones, approximately 82% of them singletons. V lost 3 bases and J 3 bases, leaving 9 bases between the germline ends. Germline V gene data show CDR1 as SGHTA and CDR2 as FQGNSA. The length of the CDR3 is 13 residues. This TCR derives from a man between 65 and 85 years old with active or convalescent COVID-19. Material: peripheral blood. This rearrangement joins TRBV7-2 to TRBJ2-7, with D possibly matching TRBD1 (5 bases). CDR3 in DNA: TGTGCCAGCAGCTTTAGCCAGGGCTACGAGCAGTACTTC. It specifies CASSFSQGYEQYF.